This T cell receptor (beta chain) was observed in a study of T cells in Graves' hyperthyroidism and ophthalmopathy (dated by TCRdb to the late 2010s). Some background on the complete study: Peripheral blood was collected at initial diagnosis, before any treatment. To identify TCR V-J signatures that set the groups apart, the researchers used a discovery cohort of 100 patients, made up of under 45 with Graves' ophthalmopathy and 57 with stable Graves' hyperthyroidism. Whether ophthalmopathy could be predicted prospectively was tested in an independent validation cohort made up of some 20 hyperthyroidism patients plus 17 patients who later progressed to ophthalmopathy. The approximately 98 discovery patients were randomly divided into training and test sets at a 7:3 ratio. The study also compared thyroid tissue and blood T-cell repertoires from several Graves' hyperthyroidism patients. After sampling, hyperthyroidism patients received methimazole starting at 30 mg daily, and ophthalmopathy patients received high-dose intravenous methylprednisolone. According to the paper, TCR Vbeta CDR3 sequencing was carried out on approximately 140 peripheral blood samples, which came from over 40 ophthalmopathy, 80 or so hyperthyroidism and about 17 progressor patients.

Stable Graves' hyperthyroidism was defined as no progression to ophthalmopathy during 18 months of follow-up. The hyperthyroidism patients were between 18 and 65 years old and newly diagnosed, with a disease duration of less than 2 months. Exclusion was applied to patients with uncontrolled infections, other autoimmune diseases, pregnancy or lactation. Clinical symptoms, serum thyroxine and TRAb, thyroid ultrasound, and orbital computed tomography formed the basis for the diagnoses. PBMCs were isolated from 7.5 to 10 ml of fresh peripheral blood by Ficoll-Paque density gradient centrifugation. Total RNA was extracted using Trizol reagent, and RNA quality was assessed on an Agilent 2100 Bioanalyzer. Study-wide findings and limitations: In validation, the model predicted progression to ophthalmopathy with roughly 66% sensitivity and 72.22% specificity, a median of roughly seven months before onset. Sample size was not statistically predetermined, and blinding of investigators to group allocation was not performed. Most expanded thyroid clonotypes (frequency above 0.001) were also detected in blood, a finding suggesting that blood repertoires may reflect thyroid immune responses. In cross-validation, a model built on a 13 V-J signature told ophthalmopathy apart from stable hyperthyroidism with 85% to 90% sensitivity and around 81% specificity, and in testing the same model reached 80%/75%.

This clonotype was detected only a few times. This receptor's antigen is unknown. Within one base of it there is no much larger clone, and no base qualities were kept. Amplification of TCR beta CDR3 regions was carried out from RNA transcripts. The first round of RT-PCR for the TCR CDR3 was performed with the HTBI primer set and the Qiagen OneStep RT-PCR kit. Libraries were constructed in a second round of multiplex PCR, after which size selection and purification were carried out. Paired-end sequencing of the libraries was performed with 100 bp reads on an Illumina HiSeq2000. Per the source publication's procedure: SOAPnuke was used to process the raw data, removing reads that contained adapters or uncalled bases, had a mean Phred below 15, or lacked an exact match to the constant primer or identifier. COPE v1.2.5 was used to merge the high-quality paired reads, and each unique nucleotide sequence was defined as a clonotype. MiTCR v1.1 was used to align the clonotypes against IMGT TRBV, TRBD and TRBJ reference segments. Only V-J combinations with frequency above 0.0001, covering 99% to 99.2% of repertoires, were analysed. A TCS score was defined as the ratio of F50 (clonal expansion) to E x V (chaos), with BLOSUM62-based TCRdist applied between CDR3 peptides within each V-J. Welch's t-statistics and random forest reduced 514 V-J features to some 14, which were used in a naive Bayes classifier (R e1071). The similarity between thyroid and blood repertoires was quantified using the Morisita-Horn index. The public reads were reprocessed in TCRdb via fastp at Q25 and MiXCR, keeping in-frame beta chains. Records with the same CDR3 protein are collapsed into one entry carrying the most frequent genes and DNA. TCRdb's processing, not the authors' own work, is the source of the V and J calls. This sample lists around 720,000 distinct CDR3 sequences; approximately 40% were detected once. Around 30% of the sample lies in the top ten.

The V and J ends are trimmed by 3 bases and 3 bases, leaving 12 bases between them. Via the germline V gene, CDR1 is SGHDT and CDR2 YYEEEE. The CDR3 numbers 14 residues from cysteine through phenylalanine. Left in the record is the CDR3 DNA by itself, 42 bases read in frame from the first base. The sequence came from a woman between 35 and 50 years old with Graves' hyperthyroidism. Sequencing input: blood. This chain joins TRBV5-6 to TRBJ1-2; no D gene is confidently identified. Here the CDR3 is given as CASSYPGMDYGYTF. At the DNA level, the sequence is TGTGCCAGCAGCTACCCAGGAATGGACTATGGCTACACCTTC.